The entry below describes one TCR beta chain. The junction departs from germline at one end; a sequencing error may be responsible. This sample was taken from a study of metastatic and nonmetastatic thyroid tumors. Overall study: Repertoires were compared across blood and tumor or nodule tissue from malignant and benign thyroid patients.

No patient received treatment before thyroid surgery. Using MiXCR, TCRdb reanalyzed the PCR reads. Among fewer than 25,000 clones listed, about 11% were seen once. The sequence derives from a female donor with papillary thyroid cancer or a benign thyroid nodule (not recorded which). Some clones in this sample may be carry-over from other donors' samples. Material: blood.

The CDR3 is CASIWLAGSSYEHYF. CDR3 bases: TGCGCCAGCATCTGGCTAGCGGGAAGCTCCTACGAGCATTACTTC. The genes are TRBV4-1 and TRBJ2-7; 9 positions agree with TRBD2. The CDR3 consists of 15 residues. In germline, CDR1 is MGHRA, CDR2 YSYEKL.